This T cell receptor beta chain was observed in a study of OX40 agonist ivuxolimab in advanced cancers. This table comes from immunoSEQ multiplex PCR, and its TCRdb copy is limited to in-frame clones, with some not included. The data hold about 88,000 clones, with about 85% observed a single time. The sequence derives from an adult with an advanced solid tumor such as melanoma, head and neck, liver or kidney cancer. The specimen comprised CD4+ or CD8+ T cells sorted from blood, sampled in a trial of the OX40 agonist ivuxolimab.

CDR3 loop: CASSLSQGAYEQYV. The CDR3 DNA reads TGTGCCAGCAGCTTATCCCAGGGGGCCTACGAGCAGTACGTC. The chain joins TRBV7-9 to TRBJ2-7; 7 nucleotides line up with TRBD1. CDR1 and CDR2 (germline): SEHNR, FQNEAQ (reference sequence). This CDR3 region has 14 residues. J gave up 2 bases and V 2 bases, and 3 bases lay outside the gene matches.